This T cell receptor beta chain was captured by sequencing in a study of cytotoxic CD8 clonotypes in ibrutinib-treated CLL. Regarding the study as a whole: Public clonotypes, found uncommonly, either contracted or stayed stable on treatment. Sampling times, which were not matched between the groups, differed between sustained-remission patients and progressing patients. The study found clonality rose at ibrutinib response, then fell toward baseline at progression.

This CDR3 is built from 14 residues. Germline V gives CDR1 SQVTM, CDR2 ANQGSEA. Trimming took 2 bases from V and 2 from J, leaving 13 bases between them. Generated by immunoSEQ multiplex PCR, the TCRdb table keeps only in-frame clones and is missing some. Of 250,000 to 350,000 clones detected, around 77% appear once; the ten largest clones hold roughly 5.7%. With regard to this clone: Its antigen is unknown.

This chain connects TRBV29-1 to TRBJ2-7; possible D gene TRBD1, 5 bases. Material: PBMCs, obtained at disease progression, from a patient treated with ibrutinib. This TCR came from a human donor with chronic lymphocytic leukemia. The CDR3 region is CSVETGLSPYEQYF. The CDR3 region has the DNA TGCAGCGTTGAAACAGGATTAAGTCCCTACGAGCAGTACTTC.